A selection of T cell receptor beta chains follows, all from one sample in a study of blood T cell repertoires in COVID-19. Profiling relied on immunoSEQ multiplex PCR, and the TCRdb table lists in-frame clones only, not all of them. The sample has some 140,000 clones, 70% to 80% seen once. Material for sequencing was peripheral blood. The receptors were gathered from a man aged 55-75 years with acute or convalescent COVID-19. The CDR3 runs from the conserved cysteine through the conserved F or W. D genes are given only for firm matches. The size of a clone is reported for some rows only, either as once, few or many, or as a class for expanded clones.

J	D	size	V	CDR3	DNA
TRBJ2-7	-	-	TRBV2	CASRSWGSSYEQYF	TGTGCCAGCAGGTCATGGGGCAGTTCCTACGAGCAGTACTTC
TRBJ1-5	-	-	TRBV28	CASSKPGMGQPQHF	TGTGCCAGCAGTAAGCCGGGAATGGGACAGCCCCAGCATTTT
TRBJ1-2	TRBD1	few	TRBV6-5	CASSYRQGVSTF	TGTGCCAGCAGTTATAGACAGGGGGTTTCAACCTTC
TRBJ1-1	TRBD1	-	TRBV4-3	CASSQETTGTVNTEAFF	TGCGCCAGCAGCCAAGAAACGACCGGGACAGTGAACACTGAAGCTTTCTTT
TRBJ2-2	TRBD2	-	TRBV4-3	CASSQGLAATGELFF	TGCGCCAGCAGCCAGGGACTAGCGGCAACCGGGGAGCTGTTTTTT
TRBJ1-4	-	-	TRBV9	CASSVAPNEKLFF	TGTGCCAGCAGCGTAGCTCCGAATGAAAAACTGTTTTTT
TRBJ1-5	-	few	TRBV6-1	CASSDKGMGQPQHF	TGTGCCAGCAGTGATAAGGGGATGGGACAGCCCCAGCATTTT
TRBJ2-3	-	-	TRBV5-4	CASSSGGNTQYF	TGTGCCAGCAGCTCAGGAGGAAATACGCAGTATTTT
TRBJ1-2	-	-	TRBV12-3/TRBV12-4	CASSSSSQLGYTF	TGTGCCAGCAGTTCCTCTAGTCAGTTGGGCTACACCTTC
TRBJ2-7	-	few	TRBV6-1	CASSLSLGGAYEQYF	TGTGCCAGCAGCCTCTCGTTAGGCGGAGCCTACGAGCAGTACTTC
TRBJ2-3	-	-	TRBV4-3	CASSQGLGLGREDTQYF	TGCGCCAGCAGCCAAGGATTAGGGTTGGGCAGGGAAGATACGCAGTATTTT
TRBJ2-3	-	-	TRBV2	CASRTGQYTDTQYF	TGTGCCAGCAGAACAGGACAGTACACAGATACGCAGTATTTT
TRBJ1-6	-	-	TRBV27	CASRYRVADSPLHF	TGTGCCAGCAGGTACAGGGTCGCCGATTCACCCCTCCACTTT
TRBJ1-2	-	-	TRBV7-2	CASSLTVSAFGYTF	TGTGCCAGCAGCTTGACAGTCTCGGCGTTCGGCTACACCTTC
TRBJ2-1	-	once	TRBV7-2	CASSLEVKKGGSEQFF	TGTGCCAGCAGCTTAGAGGTAAAAAAGGGGGGGAGTGAGCAGTTCTTC
TRBJ1-4	-	-	TRBV5-7	CASSLYSREANEKLFF	TGTGCCAGCAGCTTGTATAGTAGGGAGGCTAATGAAAAACTGTTTTTT
TRBJ2-2	TRBD2	-	TRBV5-1	CASSWDYNTGELFF	TGCGCCAGCAGCTGGGACTATAACACCGGGGAGCTGTTTTTT
TRBJ2-5	-	few	TRBV11-2	CASSLGSTSVQETQYF	TGTGCCAGCAGCTTAGGATCTACGTCGGTTCAAGAGACCCAGTACTTC
TRBJ2-5	TRBD2	-	TRBV7-3	CASSPLGAGGQETQYF	TGTGCCAGCAGCCCCCTGGGTGCGGGAGGGCAAGAGACCCAGTACTTC
TRBJ1-3	-	-	TRBV6-5	CASSPGKSSGNTIYF	TGTGCCAGCAGCCCAGGGAAGAGCTCTGGAAACACCATATATTTT
TRBJ2-1	TRBD2	-	TRBV3-1/TRBV3-2	CASSQVELAGKIYNEQFF	TGTGCCAGCAGCCAAGTCGAATTAGCGGGTAAAATCTACAATGAGCAGTTCTTC
TRBJ2-5	TRBD2	-	TRBV2	CASSLDQGGGVQETQYF	TGTGCCAGCAGTCTGGATCAGGGTGGGGGGGTACAAGAGACCCAGTACTTC
TRBJ1-1	-	-	TRBV5-1	CASSLDPSLNTEAFF	TGCGCCAGCAGCTTGGATCCGTCCCTGAACACTGAAGCTTTCTTT
TRBJ1-1	TRBD1	-	TRBV19	CASHGQAGRGTEAFF	TGTGCCAGTCACGGACAGGCCGGGCGTGGGACTGAAGCTTTCTTT
TRBJ2-2	TRBD2	-	TRBV19	CASSRTSGRNPGELFF	TGTGCCAGTAGTAGAACTAGCGGGAGGAACCCCGGGGAGCTGTTTTTT
TRBJ1-3	-	-	TRBV7-8	CASSPITPTPSSGNTIYF	TGTGCCAGCAGCCCCATTACTCCCACGCCTAGCTCTGGAAACACCATATATTTT
TRBJ2-1	-	-	TRBV28	CASTHVKSYNEQFF	TGTGCCAGCACCCACGTGAAGAGCTACAATGAGCAGTTCTTC
TRBJ1-4	TRBD1	-	TRBV5-4	CASSLSGTGGEKLFF	TGTGCCAGCAGCCTATCCGGGACAGGTGGAGAAAAACTGTTTTTT
TRBJ2-5	-	-	TRBV5-4	CASSLTVQETQYF	TGTGCCAGCAGCCTGACTGTTCAAGAGACCCAGTACTTC
TRBJ2-7	-	-	TRBV7-6	CASSLKESEQYF	TGTGCCAGCAGCTTGAAGGAGAGCGAGCAGTACTTC
TRBJ1-4	-	-	TRBV9	CASSPKGPGREKLFF	TGTGCCAGCAGCCCCAAAGGCCCGGGTAGGGAAAAACTGTTTTTT
TRBJ1-5	TRBD1	-	TRBV10-2	CASRTGAQPQHF	TGCGCCAGCAGAACAGGGGCTCAGCCCCAGCATTTT
TRBJ2-7	-	-	TRBV18	CASSPIGIVESSEQYF	TGTGCCAGCTCACCCATCGGGATTGTCGAAAGCTCCGAGCAGTACTTC
TRBJ2-7	-	once	TRBV24-1	CATSESTASYEQYF	TGTGCCACCAGTGAGTCCACAGCCTCCTACGAGCAGTACTTC
TRBJ1-1	TRBD1	-	TRBV29-1	CSVEEGTASGNTEAFF	TGCAGCGTTGAAGAAGGGACAGCCTCAGGGAACACTGAAGCTTTCTTT
TRBJ1-2	TRBD1	-	TRBV4-3	CASSQQTGTGGYGYTF	TGCGCCAGCAGCCAACAAACCGGGACAGGGGGCTATGGCTACACCTTC
TRBJ1-1	TRBD1	-	TRBV20-1	CSAGTGVSAFF	TGCAGTGCGGGGACAGGGGTTTCAGCTTTCTTT
TRBJ2-1	-	-	TRBV18	CASSPWGDEQFF	TGTGCCAGCTCACCATGGGGGGATGAGCAGTTCTTC
TRBJ1-1	-	-	TRBV9	CASSVTGVPNTEAFF	TGTGCCAGCAGCGTAACGGGAGTGCCGAACACTGAAGCTTTCTTT
TRBJ2-3	-	many	TRBV9	CASSEDNLSTDTQYF	TGTGCCAGCAGCGAGGACAACCTCAGCACAGATACGCAGTATTTT
TRBJ1-3	-	once	TRBV29-1	CSVGAPGNTIYF	TGCAGCGTGGGAGCTCCTGGAAACACCATATATTTT
TRBJ2-2	-	-	TRBV7-2	CASSLRLVAGELFF	TGTGCCAGCAGCTTACGACTAGTCGCCGGGGAGCTGTTTTTT